The 20 T cell receptor beta chains below all came from one sample that was sequenced in a study of cytomegalovirus exposure and HLA in healthy donors. The PCR contained 60 Vbeta and 13 Jbeta primers. Profiled with immunoSEQ multiplex PCR; TCRdb holds only in-frame clones, not every one. Among over 70,000 clones, about 71% were seen once, and the ten largest hold around 10%. The material sequenced was PBMCs. These receptor sequences come from a woman aged 45-60 years in good health and CMV-seropositive.

This clone was seen a handful of times. V gene TRBV2 combines with J gene TRBJ2-3; 10 bases are a match to TRBD2. CDR1 is SNHLY and CDR2 is FYNNEI in the germline V gene. The CDR3 is made up of 14 amino acids. The V gene end was trimmed by 4 bases and the J gene end by 6 bases; junction bases not matched to a gene: 4. The CDR3 DNA is TGTGCCAGCAGTGTGCTAGCGGGGGACGATACGCAGTATTTT. This encodes CASSVLAGDDTQYF.

V and J are TRBV7-2 and TRBJ2-7; 7 nucleotides align to TRBD1. CDR3 size: 13 residues. V lost 4 bases to trimming and J lost 2 bases; unmatched junction nucleotides: 2. CDR1 SGHTA and CDR2 FQGNSA come from the germline V gene. The CDR3 nucleotides are TGTGCCAGCAGCTCCAGGGGGACCTACGAGCAGTACTTC. It yields the protein CASSSRGTYEQYF.

The gene calls are TRBV5-4 and TRBJ2-5; TRBD1 matches 7 bases. The CDR3 is 14 amino acids. The junction had 6 bases not matched to a gene; V was cut back by 4 bases and J by 3 bases. Germline CDR1 and CDR2: SGHNT and YYREEE (reference sequence). CDR3 nucleotide sequence: TGTGCCAGCAGCCCTGGACAGGTAAAAGAGACCCAGTACTTC. Protein: CASSPGQVKETQYF.

The chain employs TRBV10-1 and TRBJ1-2, with TRBD1 matching 11 bases. From germline, CDR1 is WNHNN and CDR2 SYGVQD (reference sequence). V shed 6 bases, J shed 8 bases, and the junction held 5 bases outside the gene matches. The CDR3 runs 13 residues. CDR3 region: CASSDGTGGGYTF. The CDR3 DNA sequence: TGCGCCAGCAGCGACGGGACAGGGGGAGGCTACACCTTC.

The chain is built from TRBV28 and TRBJ1-2; 8 bases match TRBD1. Germline V lookup: CDR1 MDHEN, CDR2 SYDVKM. The CDR3 consists of 13 residues. The junction had 4 bases not matched to a gene; V was cut back by 2 bases and J by 8 bases. The CDR3 sequence: CASSLDRGKGYTF. The CDR3, as DNA: TGTGCCAGCAGTTTAGACAGGGGCAAGGGCTACACCTTC.

This chain joins TRBV1 and TRBJ2-7; the D segment call TRBD2 is taken from the table without a DNA check. TRBV1 is an annotated pseudogene. This CDR3 is 17 amino acids long. CDR3 in amino acids: CTSSRPDVAGGLDEQYF. The CDR3 DNA reads TGCACCAGCAGCCGTCCGGACGTAGCGGGAGGGCTGGACGAGCAGTACTTC.

This clone was detected a few times. The chain joins TRBV14 to TRBJ1-2; no clear D gene. CDR1 SGHDN and CDR2 FVKESK come from the germline V gene. Trimming removed 2 bases from V and 7 bases from J, with 17 bases in between. The CDR3 loop spans 15 amino acids. The CDR3: CASSQPTAGSGGYTF. CDR3 coding DNA: TGTGCCAGCAGCCAACCCACGGCGGGGTCGGGTGGCTACACCTTC.

This chain connects TRBV5-1 to TRBJ2-7, with 9 bases identical to TRBD1. Germline assignment: CDR1 SGHRS and CDR2 YFSETQ. CDR3 size: 13 residues. V was pared by 4 bases and J by 4 bases, with 3 bases of the junction left unmatched. The CDR3: CASSRDRAYEQYF. CDR3 DNA: TGCGCCAGCAGCCGGGACAGGGCTTACGAGCAGTACTTC. The full variable domain, with the rest looked up from reference TRBV5-1 and TRBJ2-7, is KAGVTQTPRYLIKTRGQQVTLSCSPISGHRSVSWYQQTPGQGLQFLFEYFSETQRNKGNFPGRFSGRQFSNSRSEMNVSTLELGDSALYLCASSRDRAYEQYFGPGTRLTVT.

The chain links TRBV15 to TRBJ2-1; 9 bases fit TRBD1. There are 15 residues in the CDR3. J gave up 8 bases and V 3 bases, and 8 bases lay outside the gene matches. CDR1 and CDR2 (germline): LNHNV, YYDKDF (reference sequence). As DNA, the CDR3 is TGTGCCACCAGCAGGCGAGACAGGGGGGTCGATGAGCAGTTCTTC. As protein: CATSRRDRGVDEQFF. The full variable domain, in which reference TRBV15 and TRBJ2-1 provide the parts outside the CDR3, is DAMVIQNPRYQVTQFGKPVTLSCSQTLNHNVMYWYQQKSSQAPKLLFHYYDKDFNNEADTPDNFQSRRPNTSFCFLDIRSPGLGDTAMYLCATSRRDRGVDEQFFGPGTRLTVL.

This chain uses TRBV18 with TRBJ2-7; 7 positions agree with TRBD1. The germline CDR1 and CDR2 sequences are KGHSH and LQKENI. Trimming cost V 2 bases and J 3 bases; bases outside gene matches: 4. The CDR3 is made up of 14 amino acids. CDR3 region: CASSPRDRFYEQYF. The CDR3 DNA is TGTGCCAGCTCACCAAGGGACAGATTCTACGAGCAGTACTTC.

V usage is TRBV7-2 and J usage is TRBJ2-7, with 8 positions matching TRBD2. Germline-derived CDR1 and CDR2 are SGHTA and FQGNSA. V lost 5 bases to trimming and J lost 3 bases; unmatched junction nucleotides: 15. CDR3 length: 17 amino acids. CDR3 in amino acids: CASSRGPGGAGLYEQYF. CDR3 nucleotides: TGTGCCAGCAGCCGGGGCCCGGGGGGGGCAGGACTCTACGAGCAGTACTTC.

The chain joins TRBV5-8 to TRBJ1-2; 9 bases align to TRBD1. Unmatched junction bases numbered 10, after V lost 3 bases and J lost 7 bases. Germline loops: CDR1 SGHTS, CDR2 YDEGEE. This CDR3 has 15 amino acids. In DNA form, the CDR3 reads TGTGCCAGCAGCTCCCTAGGACAGGGGAGGAGTGGCTACACCTTC. Translated, it gives CASSSLGQGRSGYTF.

The chain couples TRBV27 to TRBJ2-7, with 11 bases fitting TRBD1. With V trimmed by 0 bases and J by 3 bases, 4 bases remained unmatched. This CDR3 is built from 16 residues. The germline V gene has CDR1 MNHEY and CDR2 SMNVEV (reference sequence). As DNA, the CDR3 is TGTGCCAGCAGTTTATCGACAGGGACAGGGGGCTACGAGCAGTACTTC. Translated: CASSLSTGTGGYEQYF.

The chain combines TRBV11-3 with TRBJ2-1; TRBD1 matches 10 bases. The length of the CDR3 is 15 residues. V trimming: 5 bases; J trimming: 7 bases; junction bases outside the gene matches: 8. Germline V gene data show CDR1 as SGHNT and CDR2 as YENEEA. CDR3 sequence reads: CASSLRQGAVNEQFF. CDR3 nucleotides: TGTGCCAGCAGCCTGCGACAGGGGGCCGTTAATGAGCAGTTCTTC.

The V call is TRBV10-3, the J call TRBJ1-4, with 7 nucleotides matching TRBD1. J gave up 8 bases and V 2 bases, and 5 bases lay outside the gene matches. CDR1 ENHRY and CDR2 SYGVKD come from the germline V gene. The CDR3 runs to 14 residues. The CDR3 DNA follows: TGTGCCATCAGTGAGGGGACAGAGAACGAAAAACTGTTTTTT. This gives the protein CAISEGTENEKLFF.

V is TRBV4-3 and J is TRBJ2-7; 8 bases align to TRBD1. The V segment lost 1 base and the J segment 3 bases; nucleotides outside the gene matches: 2. This CDR3 has 14 residues. Germline lookup yields CDR1 LGHNA and CDR2 YSLEER. In DNA, the CDR3 is TGCGCCAGCAGCCAAGCCAGGGGGCGCTACGAGCAGTACTTC. It yields the protein CASSQARGRYEQYF.

The CDR3 reads CASSQDPRNGEKLFF. CDR3 coding DNA: TGCGCCAGCAGCCAAGACCCCCGAAATGGCGAAAAACTGTTTTTT. The rearrangement uses TRBV4-1 and TRBJ1-4; D remains unclear. The CDR3 totals 15 residues. From germline, CDR1 is MGHRA and CDR2 YSYEKL. With 0 bases removed from V and 8 bases from J, the gap between germline ends came to 13 bases.

The chain links TRBV7-8 to TRBJ1-4; TRBD1 aligns across 10 bases. The ends lost 2 bases at V and 4 bases at J; junction bases unmatched: 1. Per the germline V gene, CDR1 is SGHVS and CDR2 is FQNEAQ. The CDR3 loop spans 15 amino acids. CDR3 residues: CASSLRTGGNEKLFF. CDR3 sequence (DNA): TGTGCCAGCAGCTTAAGGACAGGGGGTAATGAAAAACTGTTTTTT. The whole variable domain, remainder taken from reference TRBV7-8 and TRBJ1-4, is GAGVSQSPRYKVAKRGQDVALRCDPISGHVSLFWYQQALGQGPEFLTYFQNEAQLDKSGLPSDRFFAERPEGSVSTLKIQRTQQEDSAVYLCASSLRTGGNEKLFFGSGTQLSVL.

The chain has TRBV7-2 and TRBJ1-1; D unclear. This CDR3 region has 14 residues. With 7 bases removed from V and 3 bases from J, the gap between germline ends came to 15 bases. Germline V gene data show CDR1 as SGHTA and CDR2 as FQGNSA. The CDR3 reads CASTLVRGDTEAFF. The DNA for the CDR3 is TGTGCCAGCACCCTAGTCCGGGGTGACACTGAAGCTTTCTTT. The whole variable domain, remainder taken from reference TRBV7-2 and TRBJ1-1, is GAGVSQSPSNKVTEKGKDVELRCDPISGHTALYWYRQSLGQGLEFLIYFQGNSAPDKSGLPSDRFSAERTGGSVSTLTIQRTQQEDSAVYLCASTLVRGDTEAFFGQGTRLTVV.

There are a few counts of this clone. The chain recombines TRBV25-1 with TRBJ1-1; a possible D gene is TRBD1 (5 bases). Germline lookup yields CDR1 MGHDK and CDR2 SYGVNS. There are 13 residues in the CDR3. Deletions cut 7 bases from V and 1 base from J, with 10 bases between. CDR3 nucleotides: TGTGCCAGCACGGAGACAGCGAACACTGAAGCTTTCTTT. Translated, it gives CASTETANTEAFF.